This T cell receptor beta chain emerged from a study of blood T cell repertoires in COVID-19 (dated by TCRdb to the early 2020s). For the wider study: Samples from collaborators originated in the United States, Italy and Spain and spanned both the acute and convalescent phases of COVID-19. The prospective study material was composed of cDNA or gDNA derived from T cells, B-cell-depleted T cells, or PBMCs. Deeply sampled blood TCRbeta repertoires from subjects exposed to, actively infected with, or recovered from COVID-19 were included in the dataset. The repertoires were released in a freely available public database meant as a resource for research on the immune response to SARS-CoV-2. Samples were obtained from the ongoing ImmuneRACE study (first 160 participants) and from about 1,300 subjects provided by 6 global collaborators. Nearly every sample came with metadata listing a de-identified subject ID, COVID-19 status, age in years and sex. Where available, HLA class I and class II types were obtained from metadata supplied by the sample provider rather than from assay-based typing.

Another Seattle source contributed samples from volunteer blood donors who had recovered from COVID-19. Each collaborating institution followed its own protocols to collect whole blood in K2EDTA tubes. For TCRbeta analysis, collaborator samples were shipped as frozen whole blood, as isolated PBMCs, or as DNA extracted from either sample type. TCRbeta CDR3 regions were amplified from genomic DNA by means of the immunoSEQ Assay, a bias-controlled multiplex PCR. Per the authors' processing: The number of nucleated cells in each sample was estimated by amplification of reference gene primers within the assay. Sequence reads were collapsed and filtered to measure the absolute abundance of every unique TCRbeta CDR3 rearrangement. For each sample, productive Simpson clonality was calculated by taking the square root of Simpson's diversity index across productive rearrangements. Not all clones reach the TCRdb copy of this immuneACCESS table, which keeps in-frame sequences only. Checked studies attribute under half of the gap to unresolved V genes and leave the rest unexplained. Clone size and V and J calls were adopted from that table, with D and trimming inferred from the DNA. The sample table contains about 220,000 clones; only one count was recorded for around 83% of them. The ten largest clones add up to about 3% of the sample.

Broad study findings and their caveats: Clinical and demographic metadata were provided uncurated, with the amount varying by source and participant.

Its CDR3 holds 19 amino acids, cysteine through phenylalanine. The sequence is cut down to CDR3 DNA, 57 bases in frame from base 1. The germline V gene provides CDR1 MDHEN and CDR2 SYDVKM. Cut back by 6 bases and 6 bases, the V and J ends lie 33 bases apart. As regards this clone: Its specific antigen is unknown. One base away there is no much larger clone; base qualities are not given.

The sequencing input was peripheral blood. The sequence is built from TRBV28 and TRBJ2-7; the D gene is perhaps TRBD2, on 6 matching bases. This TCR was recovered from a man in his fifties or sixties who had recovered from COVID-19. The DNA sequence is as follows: TGTGCCAGCAGCTTTACACCGGGGATTACCCGATTATCGCGGGGCGAGCAGTACTTC. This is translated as CASSFTPGITRLSRGEQYF.